Shown below are 32 T cell receptor beta chains from a single sample sequenced in a study of blood T cell repertoires in COVID-19. The assay was immunoSEQ multiplex PCR, and TCRdb's table has in-frame clones only and misses some. The sample includes some 180,000 clones, roughly 80% of them seen just once. The sample comprised peripheral blood. These receptors came from a middle-aged woman with COVID-19, enrolled during active disease.

This clone was found a few times. The chain joins TRBV14 to TRBJ1-1, with D unresolved. Germline CDR1 SGHDN, CDR2 FVKESK. CDR3 length: 13 residues. V was clipped by 6 bases and J by 4 bases, with 12 bases between them. The DNA of the CDR3 is TGTGCCAGCAGATCCTCCTGGGCCACTGAAGCTTTCTTT. This encodes CASRSSWATEAFF.

This chain links TRBV5-1 with TRBJ1-2, with D perhaps matching TRBD1 (5 bases). The germline gives CDR1 SGHRS, CDR2 YFSETQ. The CDR3 length is 14 residues. Trimming removed 6 bases at V and 7 bases at J, with 19 bases between. The CDR3 sequence is CASKETDYYGGYTF. The CDR3 DNA reads as TGCGCCAGCAAAGAGACAGATTACTACGGTGGCTACACCTTC. The entire variable domain, with the rest obtained from reference TRBV5-1 and TRBJ1-2, is as follows: KAGVTQTPRYLIKTRGQQVTLSCSPISGHRSVSWYQQTPGQGLQFLFEYFSETQRNKGNFPGRFSGRQFSNSRSEMNVSTLELGDSALYLCASKETDYYGGYTFGSGTRLTVV.

This clone has just one count. This sequence joins TRBV18 and TRBJ1-6, with TRBD1 matching 10 bases. V was clipped by 3 bases and J by 13 bases; unmatched bases: 15. The CDR3 length is 17 residues. In germline, CDR1 is KGHSH, CDR2 LQKENI. As DNA, the CDR3 is TGTGCCAGCTCACCCAGGCCGGGACAGGGGAGCCCGACGCCCCTCCACTTT. The encoded protein is CASSPRPGQGSPTPLHF.

This clone was picked up one time. The chain couples TRBV5-1 to TRBJ2-5, with D maybe TRBD2 (7 bases). Germline assignment: CDR1 SGHRS and CDR2 YFSETQ. Trimming shortened V by 3 bases and J by 2 bases, and 11 bases separated the two germline ends. CDR3 length equals 14 residues. This CDR3 is CASSWEGGQETQYF. CDR3 bases: TGCGCCAGCAGCTGGGAGGGGGGACAAGAGACCCAGTACTTC.

The chain carries TRBV7-2 and TRBJ2-1; tentative D call: TRBD2 (6 bases). From germline, CDR1 is SGHTA and CDR2 FQGNSA. Trimming cost V 1 base and J 0 bases, with 16 bases left between them. The CDR3 loop spans 18 amino acids. CDR3 DNA sequence: TGTGCCAGCAGCTTAGTTTCGGGAGATAGCAGCTCCTACAATGAGCAGTTCTTC. Translated: CASSLVSGDSSSYNEQFF. Full variable domain (missing parts from reference TRBV7-2 and TRBJ2-1): GAGVSQSPSNKVTEKGKDVELRCDPISGHTALYWYRQSLGQGLEFLIYFQGNSAPDKSGLPSDRFSAERTGGSVSTLTIQRTQQEDSAVYLCASSLVSGDSSSYNEQFFGPGTRLTVL.

CDR3 amino acids: CASSRQGSSYNEQFF. The DNA for the CDR3 is TGCGCCAGCAGTCGTCAGGGAAGCTCCTACAATGAGCAGTTCTTC. This chain connects TRBV10-2 to TRBJ2-1, with TRBD1 as a possible D gene (5 bases). Germline V gives CDR1 WSHSY, CDR2 SAAADI. The CDR3 spans 15 residues. V lost 5 bases and J lost 0, with 11 bases in between.

The chain carries TRBV30 and TRBJ2-1; TRBD2 matches 10 bases. V gave up 0 bases and J gave up 4 bases; unmatched junction bases: 3. CDR3 length: 15 amino acids. Germline values: CDR1 GTSNPN, CDR2 SVGIG (reference sequence). CDR3 nucleotides: TGTGCCTGGAGTGTGGAGCGGGGGGGGTACAATGAGCAGTTCTTC. Protein: CAWSVERGGYNEQFF. Full variable domain (missing parts from reference TRBV30 and TRBJ2-1): SQTIHQWPATLVQPVGSPLSLECTVEGTSNPNLYWYRQAAGRGLQLLFYSVGIGQISSEVPQNLSASRPQDRQFILSSKKLLLSDSGFYLCAWSVERGGYNEQFFGPGTRLTVL.

This rearrangement joins TRBV7-2 to TRBJ2-1; D remains unclear. The CDR3 extends over 15 amino acids. Trimming removed 7 bases at V and 3 bases at J, with 16 bases between. CDR1 is SGHTA, CDR2 FQGNSA, per germline. Here the CDR3 DNA reads TGTGCCAGCACCCTCGCGGTAGACCTCTACAATGAGCAGTTCTTC. Protein product: CASTLAVDLYNEQFF.

This chain connects TRBV30 to TRBJ2-3; D is unresolved. The V and J ends lost 8 bases and 6 bases respectively, with 12 bases between them. CDR1 and CDR2 (germline): GTSNPN, SVGIG (reference sequence). The CDR3 has 11 amino acids. The CDR3 reads CAAQHHDTQYF. CDR3 nucleotides: TGTGCCGCCCAACATCATGATACGCAGTATTTT.

The J gene is TRBJ2-2, the V gene TRBV7-8; 7 positions match TRBD1. There are 15 residues in the CDR3. Germline V gene lookup returns CDR1 SGHVS and CDR2 FQNEAQ. Trimming cost V 7 bases and J 7 bases; bases outside gene matches: 12. The chain's CDR3 is CASTQGQWYGGELFF. The CDR3, as DNA: TGTGCCAGCACCCAGGGACAGTGGTATGGCGGGGAGCTGTTTTTT.

J is TRBJ1-3 and V is TRBV2, with TRBD1 identical over 8 bases. The ends lost 4 bases at V and 2 bases at J; junction bases unmatched: 7. Per germline, CDR1 SNHLY and CDR2 FYNNEI. This CDR3 contains 16 residues. As DNA, the CDR3 is TGTGCCAGCAGTGTTTCCCCACAGGGGGCTGGAAACACCATATATTTT. Encoded protein: CASSVSPQGAGNTIYF.

This sequence joins TRBV6-1 and TRBJ1-1; perhaps TRBD1 as D (5 bases). Per germline, CDR1 MNHNS and CDR2 SASEGT. Trimming shortened V by 5 bases and J by 4 bases, and 11 bases separated the two germline ends. The length of the CDR3 is 13 residues. CDR3 bases: TGTGCCAGCAGTACAACAGGTTCCACTGAAGCTTTCTTT. As protein: CASSTTGSTEAFF.

The J gene is TRBJ1-2, the V gene TRBV4-1; 9 bases fit TRBD1. Per germline, CDR1 MGHRA and CDR2 YSYEKL. J was trimmed by 4 bases and V by 2 bases; bases with no gene match: 14. CDR3 size: 18 residues. CDR3 DNA sequence: TGCGCCAGCAGCCAACTAGCGGCGCGGGACAGGGCAACCTATGGCTACACCTTC. This encodes CASSQLAARDRATYGYTF.

This clone showed up just once. The chain links TRBV11-2 to TRBJ1-1, with a weak D call TRBD1 (5 bases). From germline, CDR1 is SGHAT and CDR2 FQNNGV. Trimming cost V 2 bases and J 0 bases, with 7 bases left between them. This CDR3 spans 14 amino acids. CDR3 in DNA: TGTGCCAGCAGCTTACAGGGCATGAACACTGAAGCTTTCTTT. This gives the protein CASSLQGMNTEAFF.

The gene calls are TRBV6-6 and TRBJ1-6; 9 positions match TRBD1. This CDR3 is built from 14 residues. V lost 7 bases, J lost 10 bases, and 8 bases stayed unmatched. Germline CDR1 is MNHNY and CDR2 is SVGAGI (reference sequence). The CDR3 DNA reads as TGTGCCAGCATACAGGGGGCAGCAGGCTCACCCCTCCACTTT. It yields the protein CASIQGAAGSPLHF.

The chain employs TRBV5-6 and TRBJ1-2, with TRBD1 matching 10 bases. Germline CDR1 is SGHDT and CDR2 is YYEEEE. The V gene end was trimmed by 4 bases and the J gene end by 5 bases; junction bases not matched to a gene: 2. CDR3 size: 13 residues. CDR3 nucleotide sequence: TGTGCCAGCAGCCGGGACAGGGGTTATGGCTACACCTTC. Protein product: CASSRDRGYGYTF.

To note about this clone: Other DNA sequences within the sample encode an identical CDR3. The chain uses TRBV6-5 and TRBJ2-5; D possibly corresponds to TRBD2 (5 bases). Germline V gene lookup returns CDR1 MNHEY and CDR2 SVGAGI. The CDR3 consists of 14 residues. Trimming took 2 bases from V and 1 from J, leaving 8 bases between them. For the CDR3, the DNA is TGTGCCAGCAGTTACAGAGGGTCCCAAGAGACCCAGTACTTC. It codes for CASSYRGSQETQYF.

The chain joins TRBV12-5 to TRBJ2-1; 11 bases line up with TRBD2. V lost 7 bases to trimming and J lost 9 bases; unmatched junction nucleotides: 23. The CDR3 extends over 19 amino acids. Per the germline V gene, CDR1 is LGHNT and CDR2 is FRNRAP. CDR3 sequence reads: CASERGQVTGLAGGGEQFF. In DNA, the CDR3 is TGTGCTAGTGAGAGAGGACAGGTCACAGGGCTAGCGGGAGGCGGTGAGCAGTTCTTC.

To note about this clone: A read error is possible here, since a much larger clone lies one base away. The rearrangement links TRBV7-6 to TRBJ2-5, with 8 bases aligning to TRBD1. The CDR3 covers 14 residues. Germline CDR1 and CDR2: SGHVS and FNYEAQ. After removal of 1 base from V and 5 bases from J, the junction contained 3 bases not matched to a gene. For the CDR3, the DNA is TGTGCCAGCAGCTTAGGGACAGGGAAGGAGACCCAGTACTTC. It codes for CASSLGTGKETQYF. The variable domain in full, with the rest retrieved from reference TRBV7-6 and TRBJ2-5, is GAGVSQSPRYKVTKRGQDVALRCDPISGHVSLYWYRQALGQGPEFLTYFNYEAQQDKSGLPNDRFSAERPEGSISTLTIQRTEQRDSAMYRCASSLGTGKETQYFGPGTRLLVL.

This chain connects TRBV5-1 to TRBJ1-4, with D perhaps TRBD1 (6 bases). CDR1 is SGHRS and CDR2 is YFSETQ in the germline V gene. The CDR3 is 14 amino acids. V lost 2 bases to trimming and J lost 3 bases, with 8 bases between them. The CDR3 sequence is CASSFQGSNEKLFF. The DNA for the CDR3 is TGCGCCAGCAGCTTTCAGGGGTCTAATGAAAAACTGTTTTTT.

The J gene is TRBJ2-1, the V gene TRBV3-1 (or the pseudogene TRBV3-2); TRBD2 agrees at 7 bases. This CDR3 contains 12 residues. CDR1 LGHDT and CDR2 YNNKEL come from the germline V gene (reference sequence). Germline trimming cut 10 bases from V and 8 bases from J; bases unmatched to any gene: 8. In nucleotides, the CDR3 is TGTGCCATTGCCAGCGGGGACGATGAGCAGTTCTTC. Its translation: CAIASGDDEQFF.

V usage is TRBV6-1 and J usage is TRBJ1-5, with D perhaps TRBD1 (5 bases). Trimming removed 2 bases at V and 7 bases at J, with 15 bases between. CDR1 is MNHNS and CDR2 is SASEGT in the germline V gene. The length of the CDR3 is 15 residues. CDR3 protein: CASSELGRDGQPQHF. The CDR3 DNA reads as TGTGCCAGCAGTGAACTAGGCAGGGATGGACAGCCCCAGCATTTT.

V gene TRBV3-1 (or the pseudogene TRBV3-2) combines with J gene TRBJ2-7; the match to TRBD1 covers 7 bases. This CDR3 is 13 amino acids long. CDR1 is LGHDT, CDR2 YNNKEL, per germline (reference sequence). Trimming took 7 bases from V and 2 from J; bases not matched to a gene: 5. In DNA, the CDR3 is TGTGCCAGCACCTCGGGACAGCCCTACGAGCAGTACTTC. Protein: CASTSGQPYEQYF.

This clone turned up a few times. The chain is built from TRBV19 and TRBJ1-5; TRBD1 aligns across 9 bases. Germline V CDR1 and CDR2: LNHDA, SQIVND (reference sequence). Trimming cost V 6 bases and J 6 bases; bases outside gene matches: 6. The CDR3 is 14 residues long. CDR3 region: CASRGDRDGQPQHF. CDR3 sequence (DNA): TGTGCCAGTAGAGGGGACAGGGACGGTCAGCCCCAGCATTTT.

This clone was picked up one time. The chain is built from TRBV12-3 or TRBV12-4 and TRBJ1-1; D is unclear. Trimming pared 3 bases from V and 3 bases from J, leaving 5 bases between. This CDR3 has 12 residues. CDR3 sequence (DNA): TGTGCCAGCAGTTTCGGGGACACTGAAGCTTTCTTT. The encoded protein is CASSFGDTEAFF.

The V and J genes are TRBV11-2 and TRBJ1-2, with a possible D match to TRBD1 (5 bases). Trimming stripped 0 bases from V and 8 bases from J, with 10 bases between. This CDR3 is 13 amino acids long. Germline V gene lookup returns CDR1 SGHAT and CDR2 FQNNGV. The DNA of the CDR3 is TGTGCCAGCAGCTTAGATCTCAGGGCCGGCTACACCTTC. Translated, it gives CASSLDLRAGYTF.

The chain carries TRBV30 and TRBJ2-1, with D possibly matching TRBD2 (5 bases). V was shortened by 0 bases and J by 3 bases, with 15 bases between the two germline ends. Germline V gene data show CDR1 as GTSNPN and CDR2 as SVGIG (reference sequence). This CDR3 has 16 amino acids. CDR3 in amino acids: CAWSVLGGSRYNEQFF. The CDR3 nucleotides are TGTGCCTGGAGTGTACTCGGAGGATCCCGCTACAATGAGCAGTTCTTC.

The chain employs TRBV5-1 and TRBJ2-3; 8 nucleotides agree with TRBD2. This CDR3 comprises 16 residues. CDR1 and CDR2 from the germline V gene are SGHRS and YFSETQ. Trimming removed 1 base from V and 2 bases from J; junction bases left unmatched: 6. CDR3 sequence: CASSLSTSGFTDTQYF. Here the CDR3 DNA reads TGCGCCAGCAGCTTGAGCACTAGCGGTTTCACAGATACGCAGTATTTT.

J is TRBJ2-7 and V is TRBV5-1, with 10 bases aligning to TRBD1. J lost 5 bases, V lost 0 bases, and 8 bases had no gene match. In germline, CDR1 is SGHRS, CDR2 YFSETQ. The CDR3 extends over 16 amino acids. In nucleotides, the CDR3 is TGCGCCAGCAGCTTGGAATTTGGGACAGGGGTAAACGAGCAGTACTTC. Protein sequence: CASSLEFGTGVNEQYF.

The chain recombines TRBV14 with TRBJ1-2; D is undetermined. CDR3 length equals 16 residues. The V gene's germline CDR1 is SGHDN and CDR2 FVKESK. Trimming removed 3 bases at V and 8 bases at J, with 22 bases between. In DNA, the CDR3 is TGTGCCAGCAGCCATGACTATCGTTGGACGTCGGGGGGCTACACCTTC. Protein sequence: CASSHDYRWTSGGYTF.

The rearrangement uses TRBV5-4 and TRBJ2-1; D gene ambiguous. Germline CDR1 and CDR2: SGHNT and YYREEE (reference sequence). V lost 0 bases and J lost 3, with 7 bases in between. There are 14 residues in the CDR3. The chain's CDR3 is CASSLGGDYNEQFF. The DNA for the CDR3 is TGTGCCAGCAGCTTGGGCGGAGACTACAATGAGCAGTTCTTC. The complete variable domain, with remaining parts taken from reference TRBV5-4 and TRBJ2-1, reads ETGVTQSPTHLIKTRGQQVTLRCSSQSGHNTVSWYQQALGQGPQFIFQYYREEENGRGNFPPRFSGLQFPNYSSELNVNALELDDSALYLCASSLGGDYNEQFFGPGTRLTVL.

The rearrangement links TRBV3-1 (or the pseudogene TRBV3-2) to TRBJ2-7; 8 nucleotides match TRBD1. With V trimmed by 5 bases and J by 5 bases, 14 bases remained unmatched. CDR1 LGHDT and CDR2 YNNKEL come from the germline V gene (reference sequence). The CDR3 runs to 16 residues. This CDR3 is CASSKGAGTGQDEQYF. The CDR3 nucleotides are TGTGCCAGCAGCAAAGGGGCCGGGACAGGTCAGGACGAGCAGTACTTC.